These 31 T cell receptor beta chains were all obtained from the same sample, sequenced in a study of blood T cell repertoires in COVID-19. Assay: immunoSEQ multiplex PCR; the TCRdb copy retains only in-frame clones and omits some. This sample has roughly 100,000 clones; approximately 80% occur once, and the top ten carry more than 6.5%. The sample comprised peripheral blood. Source of these receptors: a man aged 65 to 85 with acute or convalescent COVID-19.

This clone appeared a few times. The chain recombines TRBV2 with TRBJ1-6; perhaps TRBD1 as D (6 bases). Trimming stripped 3 bases from V and 7 bases from J, with 10 bases between. The CDR3 totals 14 residues. Germline assignment: CDR1 SNHLY and CDR2 FYNNEI. DNA for the CDR3: TGTGCCAGCAGTGAGGGGGCCACAAATTCACCCCTCCACTTT. As protein: CASSEGATNSPLHF. The variable domain in full, completed from reference TRBV2 and TRBJ1-6, reads EPEVTQTPSHQVTQMGQEVILRCVPISNHLYFYWYRQILGQKVEFLVSFYNNEISEKSEIFDDQFSVERPDGSNFTLKIRSTKLEDSAMYFCASSEGATNSPLHFGNGTRLTVT.

The chain carries TRBV19 and TRBJ1-1; D may be TRBD1 (6 bases). Trimming removed 3 bases from V and 12 bases from J, with 17 bases in between. Germline V lookup: CDR1 LNHDA, CDR2 SQIVND (reference sequence). The CDR3 has 13 amino acids. The CDR3 region has the DNA TGTGCCAGTAGTATTGTATCGGGGGGCGAAACTTTCTTT. As protein: CASSIVSGGETFF.

The rearrangement joins TRBV10-1 to TRBJ2-1, with 7 bases matching TRBD1. V dropped 2 bases and J dropped 4; count of bases not matched to a gene: 5. The CDR3 spans 15 residues. Germline V lookup: CDR1 WNHNN, CDR2 SYGVQD (reference sequence). The CDR3 DNA reads as TGCGCCAGCAGTGAGAGTGAGACAGGGTACAATGAGCAGTTCTTC. Its translation is CASSESETGYNEQFF.

This chain joins TRBV2 and TRBJ2-7, with 7 bases matching TRBD1. Germline CDR1 reads SNHLY; CDR2 reads FYNNEI. This CDR3 contains 12 residues. The trim removed 8 bases at V and 2 bases at J, leaving 3 bases unmatched. Here the CDR3 reads CASLGQPYEQYF. DNA of the CDR3: TGTGCCAGCTTGGGACAGCCCTACGAGCAGTACTTC.

V is TRBV27 and J is TRBJ2-7; D is uncertain. The V gene's germline CDR1 is MNHEY and CDR2 SMNVEV (reference sequence). V lost 2 bases and J lost 3, with 14 bases in between. The CDR3 totals 15 residues. CDR3 nucleotide sequence: TGTGCCAGCAGTTTAATCGGGTCCTTGGTCTACGAGCAGTACTTC. Translated: CASSLIGSLVYEQYF.

In its sample, this clone was seen a few times. The gene calls are TRBV19 and TRBJ1-3; D perhaps matches TRBD1 (6 bases). The V end lost 3 bases, the J end lost 8 bases, and 14 bases lay between the germline ends. In germline, CDR1 is LNHDA, CDR2 SQIVND (reference sequence). This CDR3 is 14 amino acids long. In DNA, the CDR3 is TGTGCCAGTAGTATCGGACAGAAATGGCACACCATATATTTT. Its translation is CASSIGQKWHTIYF.

The gene calls are TRBV2 and TRBJ2-6; D is perhaps TRBD1 (6 bases). Per germline, CDR1 SNHLY and CDR2 FYNNEI. CDR3 length: 15 residues. Trimming shortened V by 4 bases and J by 1 base, and 8 bases separated the two germline ends. CDR3 amino acids: CASSGQASGANVLTF. CDR3 bases: TGTGCCAGCAGTGGACAGGCTTCTGGGGCCAACGTCCTGACTTTC.

The sample holds a few counts of this clone. J is TRBJ2-7 and V is TRBV23-1; unclear D gene. Being an ORF, TRBV23-1 has a function that is uncertain. This CDR3 contains 12 residues. Here the CDR3 DNA reads TGCGAGGCGGAGAACCGACTTGGCGAGCAGTACGTC. It translates to CEAENRLGEQYV.

This clone came up a few times. V usage is TRBV7-6 and J usage is TRBJ1-6, with D possibly being TRBD1 (5 bases). The CDR3 has 14 residues. Trimming took off 4 bases at V and 4 bases at J, with 8 bases between the two ends. Germline CDR1 and CDR2: SGHVS and FNYEAQ. For the CDR3, the DNA is TGTGCCAGCAGCTCGGAGGGGTATAATTCACCCCTCCACTTT. As protein: CASSSEGYNSPLHF.

The V gene is TRBV28, the J gene TRBJ1-1, with 7 bases lining up with TRBD1. With 5 bases clipped from V and 4 bases from J, the junction kept 10 bases outside the gene matches. The CDR3 spans 15 residues. CDR1 and CDR2 from the germline V gene are MDHEN and SYDVKM. DNA for the CDR3: TGTGCCAGCAGTCCCACAGGGGCGGGCGGCACTGAAGCTTTCTTT. Translating it yields CASSPTGAGGTEAFF.

Notes on this clone: Different DNA sequences within this sample yield the same CDR3. The chain recombines TRBV5-1 with TRBJ1-1; D unclear. CDR1 is SGHRS, CDR2 YFSETQ, per germline. This CDR3 is 14 amino acids long. Trimming removed 0 bases at V and 1 base at J, with 7 bases between. The CDR3 region has the DNA TGCGCCAGCAGCTTGGGTCCGGGGAACACTGAAGCTTTCTTT. Protein sequence: CASSLGPGNTEAFF.

The chain has TRBV18 and TRBJ2-1; D is perhaps TRBD1 (5 bases). The CDR3 spans 16 residues. The germline V gene has CDR1 KGHSH and CDR2 LQKENI. V was trimmed by 1 base and J by 0 bases, leaving 10 bases between them. The CDR3 here is CASSPQQVNSYNEQFF. The CDR3 region has the DNA TGTGCCAGCTCACCACAACAGGTGAACTCCTACAATGAGCAGTTCTTC.

This chain uses TRBV21-1 with TRBJ2-7; TRBD2, the table's D call, lacks a check against the DNA. TRBV21-1 is shown as a pseudogene. The CDR3 has 15 amino acids. As DNA, the CDR3 is TGTGCCAGCAGCAAAGTGCGGGGGAGGGACTACGAGCAGTACGTC. Encoded protein: CASSKVRGRDYEQYV.

The rearrangement uses TRBV12-5 and TRBJ1-3, with D possibly being TRBD1 (6 bases). The CDR3 runs 18 residues. Germline CDR1 is LGHNT and CDR2 is FRNRAP. V lost 0 bases and J 3 bases, leaving 18 bases between the germline ends. The CDR3 coding sequence is TGTGCTAGTGGTTTGGTACTAGAGGAGCGGACAGTTGGAAACACCATATATTTT. This codes for CASGLVLEERTVGNTIYF. Looking up the rest from reference TRBV12-5 and TRBJ1-3 gives the full variable domain: DARVTQTPRHKVTEMGQEVTMRCQPILGHNTVFWYRQTMMQGLELLAYFRNRAPLDDSGMPKDRFSAEMPDATLATLKIQPSEPRDSAVYFCASGLVLEERTVGNTIYFGEGSWLTVV.

The chain joins TRBV28 to TRBJ2-2, with unresolved D. Between the trimmed V and J ends, which lost 5 bases and 0 bases, there was a span of 4 bases. This CDR3 is built from 13 residues. Per germline, CDR1 MDHEN and CDR2 SYDVKM. The CDR3 loop reads CASSHPNTGELFF. CDR3 coding DNA: TGTGCCAGCAGTCATCCGAACACCGGGGAGCTGTTTTTT. Full variable domain (remainder filled in from reference TRBV28 and TRBJ2-2): DVKVTQSSRYLVKRTGEKVFLECVQDMDHENMFWYRQDPGLGLRLIYFSYDVKMKEKGDIPEGYSVSREKKERFSLILESASTNQTSMYLCASSHPNTGELFFGEGSRLTVL.

The V and J genes are TRBV10-3 and TRBJ2-1; TRBD2 aligns across 12 bases. Germline V lookup: CDR1 ENHRY, CDR2 SYGVKD. This CDR3 comprises 16 residues. The V segment lost 6 bases and the J segment 10 bases; nucleotides outside the gene matches: 13. The CDR3 region has the DNA TGTGCCATCAGCACGGGGACTAGCGGGTCCTCGGGGGAGCAGTTCTTC. Translating gives CAISTGTSGSSGEQFF.

The V gene is TRBV19, the J gene TRBJ2-3; 8 nucleotides align to TRBD2. Germline V gives CDR1 LNHDA, CDR2 SQIVND (reference sequence). After removal of 5 bases from V and 0 bases from J, the junction contained 4 bases not matched to a gene. The CDR3 extends over 15 amino acids. This CDR3 reads CASSFSGTSTDTQYF. As DNA, the CDR3 is TGTGCCAGTAGTTTTAGCGGGACAAGCACAGATACGCAGTATTTT.

This chain links TRBV5-6 with TRBJ2-1; D is perhaps TRBD1 (6 bases). Trimming pared 0 bases from V and 6 bases from J, leaving 10 bases between. The CDR3 has 14 residues. Looked up from germline, CDR1 is SGHDT and CDR2 is YYEEEE. The CDR3 DNA sequence: TGTGCCAGCAGCTTGGCGACAGGACTCAATGAGCAGTTCTTC. This gives the protein CASSLATGLNEQFF.

The chain has TRBV5-8 and TRBJ1-5; weak D call: TRBD1 (5 bases). The CDR3 is made up of 13 amino acids. CDR1 is SGHTS and CDR2 is YDEGEE in the germline V gene. V lost 6 bases and J lost 6, with 13 bases in between. CDR3 region: CASNKGQGQPQHF. CDR3 nucleotides: TGTGCCAGCAACAAGGGGCAGGGTCAGCCCCAGCATTTT.

This clone was counted only a few times. The chain has TRBV12-3 or TRBV12-4 and TRBJ1-2, with D perhaps matching TRBD1 (5 bases). The CDR3 consists of 13 residues. V was cut by 6 bases and J by 6 bases, with 14 bases left in between. CDR3 residues: CASSPTRQNGYTF. Here the CDR3 DNA reads TGTGCCAGCAGCCCAACCCGACAGAATGGCTACACCTTC.

This chain links TRBV5-1 with TRBJ1-1; TRBD1 matches 8 bases. Trimming took 0 bases from V and 6 from J; bases not matched to a gene: 7. CDR3 size: 15 residues. CDR1 is SGHRS and CDR2 is YFSETQ in the germline V gene. The DNA for the CDR3 is TGCGCCAGCAGCTTGGCCATTGGACAGGGACCTGAAGCTTTCTTT. Translated, it gives CASSLAIGQGPEAFF.

The chain recombines TRBV7-6 with TRBJ1-3; D uncertain. The germline CDR1 and CDR2 sequences are SGHVS and FNYEAQ. The CDR3 is 13 amino acids. Trimming stripped 4 bases from V and 0 bases from J, with 4 bases between. CDR3 sequence (DNA): TGTGCCAGCAGCTCAGACTCTGGAAACACCATATATTTT. Protein sequence: CASSSDSGNTIYF.

The V gene is TRBV6-5, the J gene TRBJ1-1, with 8 positions matching TRBD1. The J segment lost 6 bases and the V segment lost 6 bases, leaving 6 bases of the junction unmatched. The CDR3 extends over 13 amino acids. Germline CDR1 is MNHEY and CDR2 is SVGAGI. The DNA for the CDR3 is TGTGCCAGCAGGACAGGGGAAGGCCCTGAAGCTTTCTTT. Protein product: CASRTGEGPEAFF.

The chain joins TRBV5-1 to TRBJ1-1; D is undetermined. Germline CDR1 SGHRS, CDR2 YFSETQ. Trimming removed 0 bases from V and 1 base from J, with 4 bases in between. The CDR3 runs 13 residues. The CDR3: CASSLARNTEAFF. The CDR3 region has the DNA TGCGCCAGCAGCTTGGCTCGGAACACTGAAGCTTTCTTT.

This chain connects TRBV6-1 to TRBJ1-2; a possible D gene is TRBD1 (5 bases). V was cut by 1 base and J by 7 bases, with 13 bases left in between. This CDR3 has 14 amino acids. Germline lookup yields CDR1 MNHNS and CDR2 SASEGT. The CDR3 coding sequence is TGTGCCAGCAGTGAAGGAGGGAGGGGAGCTGGCTACACCTTC. Residues: CASSEGGRGAGYTF.

CDR3 protein: CAISDSGRRNEQFF. In DNA form, the CDR3 reads TGTGCCATCAGTGATAGCGGGAGACGCAATGAGCAGTTCTTC. This chain joins TRBV10-3 and TRBJ2-1; 9 bases are a match to TRBD2. Germline V gene data show CDR1 as ENHRY and CDR2 as SYGVKD. V trimming: 3 bases; J trimming: 6 bases; junction bases outside the gene matches: 3. The CDR3 extends over 14 amino acids.

This rearrangement joins TRBV5-4 to TRBJ2-3; no clear D gene. Trimming removed 1 base at V and 0 bases at J, with 6 bases between. Germline V gene lookup returns CDR1 SGHNT and CDR2 YYREEE (reference sequence). There are 14 residues in the CDR3. The CDR3 sequence is CASSLIGSTDTQYF. CDR3 coding DNA: TGTGCCAGCAGCTTGATCGGTAGCACAGATACGCAGTATTTT.

The chain couples TRBV5-1 to TRBJ2-7; possibly TRBD2 for D (6 bases). CDR3 length equals 14 residues. V was trimmed by 4 bases and J by 0 bases, leaving 11 bases between them. The germline CDR1 and CDR2 sequences are SGHRS and YFSETQ. The CDR3 sequence: CASSPGDGSYEQYF. Here the CDR3 DNA reads TGCGCCAGCAGCCCGGGGGACGGCTCCTACGAGCAGTACTTC.

The rearrangement uses TRBV10-2 and TRBJ2-5; 8 bases fit TRBD2. Germline-derived CDR1 and CDR2 are WSHSY and SAAADI. Trimming took 0 bases from V and 2 from J; bases not matched to a gene: 2. The CDR3 is 15 residues long. The CDR3 spells CASSESSGGQETQYF. CDR3 nucleotide sequence: TGCGCCAGCAGTGAGTCTTCGGGGGGGCAAGAGACCCAGTACTTC.

V and J are TRBV6-5 and TRBJ1-6; no firm D call. Germline-derived CDR1 and CDR2 are MNHEY and SVGAGI. CDR3 length equals 15 residues. Trimming stripped 6 bases from V and 4 bases from J, with 13 bases between. CDR3 sequence reads: CASRLQTDYNSPLHF. CDR3 bases: TGTGCCAGCAGACTTCAAACAGATTATAATTCACCCCTCCACTTT.

This clone showed up just once. V is TRBV7-9 and J is TRBJ2-3, with 10 positions matching TRBD1. The V segment lost 5 bases and the J segment 7 bases; nucleotides outside the gene matches: 12. CDR3 length equals 16 residues. Germline V lookup: CDR1 SEHNR, CDR2 FQNEAQ (reference sequence). CDR3 DNA: TGTGCCAGCAGCCTAACCGGGACAGGGGAAGGGAATACGCAGTATTTT. Residues: CASSLTGTGEGNTQYF.